This T cell receptor beta chain emerged from a study of blood T cell repertoires in COVID-19. This clone showed up just a few times. Per the original methods: Cell counts per sample came from amplifying reference gene primers. Measured with immunoSEQ multiplex PCR; TCRdb has only the in-frame clones, and not every one. Clone size and V and J calls were adopted from that table, with D and trimming inferred from the DNA. The sample has 180,000 or so clones; almost 85% are singletons. The junction had 4 bases not matched to a gene; V was cut back by 6 bases and J by 5 bases. Germline assignment: CDR1 MNHEY and CDR2 SMNVEV (reference sequence). CDR3 size: 14 residues.

The sequencing sample was made of peripheral blood. The chain combines TRBV27 with TRBJ2-2; 9 positions agree with TRBD1. This receptor was taken from a man aged 40-49 years who had recovered from COVID-19. CDR3 coding DNA: TGTGCCAGCAGCTGGACAGGGGAAACCGGGGAGCTGTTTTTT. Protein sequence: CASSWTGETGELFF.